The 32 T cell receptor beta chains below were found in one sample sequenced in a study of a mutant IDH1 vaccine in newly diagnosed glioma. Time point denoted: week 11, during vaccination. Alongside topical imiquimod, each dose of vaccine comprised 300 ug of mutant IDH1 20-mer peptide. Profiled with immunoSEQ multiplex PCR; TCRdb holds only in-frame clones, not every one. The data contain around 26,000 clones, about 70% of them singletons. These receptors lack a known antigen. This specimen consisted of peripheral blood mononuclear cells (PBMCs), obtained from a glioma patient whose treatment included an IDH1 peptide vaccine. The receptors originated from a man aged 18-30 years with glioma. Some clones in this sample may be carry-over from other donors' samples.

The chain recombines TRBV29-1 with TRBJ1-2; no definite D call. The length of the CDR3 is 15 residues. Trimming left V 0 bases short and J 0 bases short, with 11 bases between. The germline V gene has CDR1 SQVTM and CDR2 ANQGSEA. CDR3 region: CSVEDAPPPNYGYTF. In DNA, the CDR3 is TGCAGCGTTGAAGATGCCCCACCCCCTAACTATGGCTACACCTTC.

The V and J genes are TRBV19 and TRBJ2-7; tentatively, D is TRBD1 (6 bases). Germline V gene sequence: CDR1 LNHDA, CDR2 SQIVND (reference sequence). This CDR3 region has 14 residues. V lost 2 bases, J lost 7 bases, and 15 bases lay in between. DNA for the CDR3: TGTGCCAGTAGTATAACAGGGAGCCCTACTGAGCAGTACTTC. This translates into CASSITGSPTEQYF.

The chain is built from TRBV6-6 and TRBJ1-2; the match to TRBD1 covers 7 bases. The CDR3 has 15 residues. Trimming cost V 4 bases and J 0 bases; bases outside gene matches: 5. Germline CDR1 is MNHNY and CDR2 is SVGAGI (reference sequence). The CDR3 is CASSFSGGSNYGYTF. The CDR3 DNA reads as TGTGCCAGCAGTTTTTCAGGGGGTTCTAACTATGGCTACACCTTC.

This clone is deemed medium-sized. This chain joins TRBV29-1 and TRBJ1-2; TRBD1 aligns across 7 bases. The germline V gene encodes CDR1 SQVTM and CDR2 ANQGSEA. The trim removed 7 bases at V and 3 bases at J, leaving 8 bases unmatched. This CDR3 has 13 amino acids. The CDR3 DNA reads TGCAGCGGCCTGACAGGGAAGGACTATGGCTACACCTTC. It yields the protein CSGLTGKDYGYTF.

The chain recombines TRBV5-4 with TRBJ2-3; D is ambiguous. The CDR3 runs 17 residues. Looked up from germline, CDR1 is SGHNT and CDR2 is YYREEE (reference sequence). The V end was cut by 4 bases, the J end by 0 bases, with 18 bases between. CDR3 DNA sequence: TGTGCCAGCAGCCCCATTGCCAAGATTCCTAGCACAGATACGCAGTATTTT. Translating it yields CASSPIAKIPSTDTQYF.

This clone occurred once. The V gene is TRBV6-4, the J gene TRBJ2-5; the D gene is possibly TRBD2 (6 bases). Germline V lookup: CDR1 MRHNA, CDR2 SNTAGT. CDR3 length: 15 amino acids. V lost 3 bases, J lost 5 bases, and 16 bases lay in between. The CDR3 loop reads CASSEWRVIPETQYF. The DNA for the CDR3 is TGTGCCAGCAGTGAGTGGAGGGTCATACCGGAGACCCAGTACTTC.

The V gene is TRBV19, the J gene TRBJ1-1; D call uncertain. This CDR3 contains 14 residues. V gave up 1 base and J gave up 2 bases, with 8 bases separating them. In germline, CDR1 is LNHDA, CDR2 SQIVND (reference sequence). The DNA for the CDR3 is TGTGCCAGTAGTATAGCGACACCTAACACTGAAGCTTTCTTT. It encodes CASSIATPNTEAFF. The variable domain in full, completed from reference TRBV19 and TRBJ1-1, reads DGGITQSPKYLFRKEGQNVTLSCEQNLNHDAMYWYRQDPGQGLRLIYYSQIVNDFQKGDIAEGYSVSREKKESFPLTVTSAQKNPTAFYLCASSIATPNTEAFFGQGTRLTVV.

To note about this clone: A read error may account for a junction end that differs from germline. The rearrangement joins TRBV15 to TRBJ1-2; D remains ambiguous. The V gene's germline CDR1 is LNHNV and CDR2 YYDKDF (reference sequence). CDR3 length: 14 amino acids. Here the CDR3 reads CATSSGNGVDGYTF. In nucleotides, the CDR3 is TGCGCCACCAGCAGTGGGAACGGGGTTGATGGCTACACCTTC.

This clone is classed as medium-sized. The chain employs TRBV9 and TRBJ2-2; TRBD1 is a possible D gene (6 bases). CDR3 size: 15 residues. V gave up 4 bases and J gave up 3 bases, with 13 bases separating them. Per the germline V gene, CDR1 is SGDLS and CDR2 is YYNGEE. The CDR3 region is CASSLQGLDTGELFF. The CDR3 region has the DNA TGTGCCAGCAGCTTACAGGGATTGGACACCGGGGAGCTGTTTTTT.

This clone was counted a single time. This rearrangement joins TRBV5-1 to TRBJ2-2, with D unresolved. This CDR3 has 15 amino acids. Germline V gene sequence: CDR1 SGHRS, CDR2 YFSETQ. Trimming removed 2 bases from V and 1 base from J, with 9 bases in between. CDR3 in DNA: TGCGCCAGCAGCTTTACCGTGTTGAACACCGGGGAGCTGTTTTTT. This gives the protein CASSFTVLNTGELFF.

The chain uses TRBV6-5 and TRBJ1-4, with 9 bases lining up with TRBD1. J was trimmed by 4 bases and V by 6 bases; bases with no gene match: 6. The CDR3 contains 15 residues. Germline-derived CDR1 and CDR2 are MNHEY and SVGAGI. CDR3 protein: CASRTRGQGNEKLFF. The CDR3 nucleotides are TGTGCCAGCAGGACCCGGGGACAGGGTAATGAAAAACTGTTTTTT.

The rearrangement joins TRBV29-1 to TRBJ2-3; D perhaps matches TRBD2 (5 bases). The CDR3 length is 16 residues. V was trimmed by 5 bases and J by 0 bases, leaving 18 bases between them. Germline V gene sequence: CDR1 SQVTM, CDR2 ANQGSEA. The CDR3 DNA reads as TGCAGCGTTCATGCCCCAGCGGCCTCTAGCACAGATACGCAGTATTTT. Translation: CSVHAPAASSTDTQYF.

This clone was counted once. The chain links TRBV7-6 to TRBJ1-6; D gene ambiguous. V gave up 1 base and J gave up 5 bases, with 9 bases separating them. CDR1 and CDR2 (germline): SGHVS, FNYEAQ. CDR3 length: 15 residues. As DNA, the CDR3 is TGTGCCAGCAGCTTAGAGCTGGGAGATAATTCACCCCTCCACTTT. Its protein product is CASSLELGDNSPLHF.

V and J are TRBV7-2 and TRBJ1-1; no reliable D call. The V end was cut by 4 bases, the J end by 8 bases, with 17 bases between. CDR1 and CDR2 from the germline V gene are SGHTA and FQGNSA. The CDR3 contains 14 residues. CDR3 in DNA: TGTGCCAGCAGCTACGCGCTATCAAAGACGGAAGCTTTCTTT. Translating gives CASSYALSKTEAFF.

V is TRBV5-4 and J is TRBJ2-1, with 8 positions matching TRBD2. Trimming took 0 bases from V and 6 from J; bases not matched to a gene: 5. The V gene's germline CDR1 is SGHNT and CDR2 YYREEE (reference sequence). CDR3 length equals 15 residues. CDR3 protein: CASSLDGGALNEQFF. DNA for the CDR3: TGTGCCAGCAGCTTGGACGGGGGGGCACTCAATGAGCAGTTCTTC.

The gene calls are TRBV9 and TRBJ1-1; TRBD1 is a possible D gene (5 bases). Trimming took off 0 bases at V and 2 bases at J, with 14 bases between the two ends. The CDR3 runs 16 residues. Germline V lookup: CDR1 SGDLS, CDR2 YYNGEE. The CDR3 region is CASSVAPRAVNTEAFF. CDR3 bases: TGTGCCAGCAGCGTAGCTCCCAGGGCCGTTAACACTGAAGCTTTCTTT.

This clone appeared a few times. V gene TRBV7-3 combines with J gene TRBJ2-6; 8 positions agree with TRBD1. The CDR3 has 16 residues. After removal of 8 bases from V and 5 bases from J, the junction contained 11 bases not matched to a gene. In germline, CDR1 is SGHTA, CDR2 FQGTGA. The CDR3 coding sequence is TGTGCCAGCCAGAGGACAGGGAACGTCAGGGCCAACGTCCTGACTTTC. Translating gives CASQRTGNVRANVLTF.

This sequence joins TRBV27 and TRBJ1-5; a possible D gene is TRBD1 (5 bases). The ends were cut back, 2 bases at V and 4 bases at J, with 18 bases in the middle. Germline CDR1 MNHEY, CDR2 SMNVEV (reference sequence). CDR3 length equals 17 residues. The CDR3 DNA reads TGTGCCAGCAGTTTAAAGGGGAGGGGTGGTGGTAATCAGCCCCAGCATTTT. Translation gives CASSLKGRGGGNQPQHF.

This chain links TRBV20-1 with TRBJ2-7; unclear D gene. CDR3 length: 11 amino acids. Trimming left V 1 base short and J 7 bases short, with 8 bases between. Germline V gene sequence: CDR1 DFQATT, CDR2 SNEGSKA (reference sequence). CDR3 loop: CSARGPREQYF. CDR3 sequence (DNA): TGCAGTGCTAGAGGTCCACGGGAGCAGTACTTC.

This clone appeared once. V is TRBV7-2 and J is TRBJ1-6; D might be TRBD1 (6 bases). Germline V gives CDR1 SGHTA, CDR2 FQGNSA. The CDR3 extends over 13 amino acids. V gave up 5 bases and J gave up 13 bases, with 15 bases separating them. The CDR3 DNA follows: TGTGCCAGCAGCACCCGCTCAGGGGAGCCCCTCCACTTT. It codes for CASSTRSGEPLHF.

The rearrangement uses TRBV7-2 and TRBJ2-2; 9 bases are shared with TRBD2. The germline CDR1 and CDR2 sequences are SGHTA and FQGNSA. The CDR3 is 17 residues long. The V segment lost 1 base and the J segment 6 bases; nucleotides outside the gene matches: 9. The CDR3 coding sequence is TGTGCCAGCAGCTTAGGGAGGGCGGGAGGGTCGGCCGGGGAGCTGTTTTTT. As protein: CASSLGRAGGSAGELFF.

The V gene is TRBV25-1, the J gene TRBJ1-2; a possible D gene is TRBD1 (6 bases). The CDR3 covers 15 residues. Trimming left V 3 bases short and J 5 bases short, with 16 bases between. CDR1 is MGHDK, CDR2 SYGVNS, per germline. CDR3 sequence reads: CASSDLDRPLYGYTF. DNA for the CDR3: TGTGCCAGCAGTGATCTTGACAGGCCCCTTTATGGCTACACCTTC.

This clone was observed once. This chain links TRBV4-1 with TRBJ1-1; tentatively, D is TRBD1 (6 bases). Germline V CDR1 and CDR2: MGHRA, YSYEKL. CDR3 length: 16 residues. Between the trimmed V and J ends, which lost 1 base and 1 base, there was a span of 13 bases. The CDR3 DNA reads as TGCGCCAGCAGCCAAGTCGCGGGGGGCTGGAACACTGAAGCTTTCTTT. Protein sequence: CASSQVAGGWNTEAFF.

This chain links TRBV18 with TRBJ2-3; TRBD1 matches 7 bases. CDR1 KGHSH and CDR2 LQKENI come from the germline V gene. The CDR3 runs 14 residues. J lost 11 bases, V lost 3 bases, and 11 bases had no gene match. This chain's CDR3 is CASSPAGGIRRQYF. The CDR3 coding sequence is TGTGCCAGCTCACCGGCAGGGGGAATCAGGCGGCAGTATTTT. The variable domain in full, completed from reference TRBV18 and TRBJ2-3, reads NAGVMQNPRHLVRRRGQEARLRCSPMKGHSHVYWYRQLPEEGLKFMVYLQKENIIDESGMPKERFSAEFPKEGPSILRIQQVVRGDSAAYFCASSPAGGIRRQYFGPGTRLTVL.

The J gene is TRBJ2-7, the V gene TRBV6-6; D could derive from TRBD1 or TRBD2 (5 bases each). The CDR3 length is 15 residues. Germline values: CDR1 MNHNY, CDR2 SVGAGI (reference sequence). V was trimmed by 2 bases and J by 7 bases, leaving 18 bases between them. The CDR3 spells CASSYPGRITNEQYF. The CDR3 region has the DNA TGTGCCAGCAGTTACCCGGGACGGATAACGAATGAGCAGTACTTC.

DNA for the CDR3: TGTGCCAGCAGCGCGACTAGCGGGGGCCTCCGGGAGACCCAGTACTTC. This codes for CASSATSGGLRETQYF. The chain uses TRBV9 and TRBJ2-5; 12 bases are a match to TRBD2. In germline, CDR1 is SGDLS, CDR2 YYNGEE. The CDR3 contains 16 residues. V gave up 3 bases and J gave up 5 bases; unmatched junction bases: 8.

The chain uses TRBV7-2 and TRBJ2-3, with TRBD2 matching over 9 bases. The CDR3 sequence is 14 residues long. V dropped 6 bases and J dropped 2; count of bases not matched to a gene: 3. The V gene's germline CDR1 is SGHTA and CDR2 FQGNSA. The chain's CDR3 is CASRKRGDTDTQYF. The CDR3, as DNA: TGTGCCAGCAGAAAGCGGGGGGACACAGATACGCAGTATTTT.

CDR3 DNA sequence: TGTGCCAGTACCCAGGAGGGCAGCGTCGTAGGTTATTATGGCTACACCTTC. Translated, it gives CASTQEGSVVGYYGYTF. V gene TRBV19 combines with J gene TRBJ1-2; no clear D. The V and J ends lost 7 bases and 5 bases respectively, with 26 bases between them. Germline CDR1 is LNHDA and CDR2 is SQIVND (reference sequence). This CDR3 contains 17 residues.

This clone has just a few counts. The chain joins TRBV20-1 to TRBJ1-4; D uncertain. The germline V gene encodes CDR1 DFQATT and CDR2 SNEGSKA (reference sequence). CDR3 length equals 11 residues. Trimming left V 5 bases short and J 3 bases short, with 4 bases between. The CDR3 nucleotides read TGCAGTGCTGCCCCTAATGAAAAACTGTTTTTT. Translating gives CSAAPNEKLFF.

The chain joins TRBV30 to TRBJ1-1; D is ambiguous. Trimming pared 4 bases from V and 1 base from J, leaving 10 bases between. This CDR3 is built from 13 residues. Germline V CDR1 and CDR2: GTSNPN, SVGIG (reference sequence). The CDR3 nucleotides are TGTGCCTGGAAGGTCAGTGAGAACACTGAAGCTTTCTTT. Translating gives CAWKVSENTEAFF.

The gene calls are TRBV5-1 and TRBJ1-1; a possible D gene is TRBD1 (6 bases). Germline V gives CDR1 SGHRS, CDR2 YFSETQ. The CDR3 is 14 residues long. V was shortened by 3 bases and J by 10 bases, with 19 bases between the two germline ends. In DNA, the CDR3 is TGCGCCAGCAGCTCCGGGGGGGCTACCCCGGGAGCTTTCTTT. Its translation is CASSSGGATPGAFF.

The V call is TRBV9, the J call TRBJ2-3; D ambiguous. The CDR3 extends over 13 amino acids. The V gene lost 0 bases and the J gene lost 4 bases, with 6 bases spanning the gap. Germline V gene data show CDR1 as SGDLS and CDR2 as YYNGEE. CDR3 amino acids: CASSVGLADTQYF. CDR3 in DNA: TGTGCCAGCAGCGTAGGCCTAGCAGATACGCAGTATTTT.